One and the same sample provided the 11 T cell receptor beta chains below, sequenced in a study of identical twins. Via MiXCR, TCRdb re-called the 5' RACE reads, giving one row per CDR3 protein. The sample lists 1.5 million to 2 million distinct CDR3 sequences, more than 30% seen once, with about 0.25% in the top ten. Sequencing was carried out using cord blood. Source of these receptors: a newborn girl in good health.

This clonotype was picked up one time. CDR3 in amino acids: CASSGDRVGNQPQHF. The CDR3 nucleotides read TGTGCCAGCAGCGGGGACAGGGTGGGCAATCAGCCCCAGCATTTT. The chain carries TRBV7-9 and TRBJ1-5, with 9 bases aligning to TRBD1. The CDR3 loop spans 15 amino acids. Germline trimming cut 5 bases from V and 2 bases from J; bases unmatched to any gene: 4. From germline, CDR1 is SEHNR and CDR2 FQNEAQ (reference sequence).

The CDR3 sequence: CASSSRDGNSQETQYF. The DNA of the CDR3 is TGTGCCAGCAGCTCAAGGGACGGAAACTCCCAAGAGACCCAGTACTTC. The rearrangement uses TRBV7-9 and TRBJ2-5; D may be TRBD1 or TRBD2 (5 bases each). The germline gives CDR1 SEHNR, CDR2 FQNEAQ (reference sequence). V dropped 4 bases and J dropped 1 base, with 16 bases sitting between them. The length of the CDR3 is 16 residues.

To note about this clonotype: This could be a read error, since a much larger clone is one nucleotide away. The chain employs TRBV14 and TRBJ1-5, with D perhaps TRBD1 (6 bases). The germline V gene has CDR1 SGHDN and CDR2 FVKESK. This CDR3 spans 12 amino acids. CDR3 amino acids: CASSGTNQPRHF. The CDR3 coding sequence is TGTGCCAGTTCCGGGACAAATCAGCCCCGGCATTTT.

A single count supports this clonotype. This rearrangement joins TRBV20-1 to TRBJ2-1; D possibly corresponds to TRBD2 (6 bases). The J call may be faulty, since TRBJ2-7 better matches the DNA end. CDR3 size: 15 residues. The germline gives CDR1 DFQATT, CDR2 SNEGSKA (reference sequence). CDR3 loop: CSARDPTSRYNEQYF. The CDR3 bases are TGCAGTGCTAGAGATCCCACTAGCCGGTACAATGAGCAGTACTTC.

In its sample, this clonotype was seen a few times. The rearrangement links TRBV3-1 to TRBJ2-1; TRBD2 is a possible D gene (6 bases). Germline V CDR1 and CDR2: LGHDT, YNNKEL (reference sequence). This CDR3 spans 17 amino acids. The V gene lost 0 bases and the J gene lost 0 bases, with 12 bases spanning the gap. The CDR3: CASSQDSGRRSYNEQFF. The CDR3 DNA sequence: TGTGCCAGCAGCCAAGATTCGGGGAGGCGCTCCTACAATGAGCAGTTCTTC.

The chain uses TRBV5-1 and TRBJ2-5; perhaps TRBD1 as D (5 bases). The J call is doubtful: the DNA matches TRBJ2-7 better. CDR1 and CDR2 (germline): SGHRS, YFSETQ. This CDR3 comprises 14 residues. The CDR3: CASRQIGDEDEQYF. CDR3 sequence (DNA): TGCGCCAGCAGGCAAATAGGGGATGAAGACGAGCAGTACTTC.

V is TRBV20-1 and J is TRBJ2-5; 12 bases match TRBD2. V shed 1 base, J shed 2 bases, and the junction held 14 bases outside the gene matches. CDR3 size: 19 residues. Germline CDR1 DFQATT, CDR2 SNEGSKA (reference sequence). CDR3 DNA sequence: TGCAGTGCTAGAGGTTTTTCGGCTAGCGGGGGGGTACCGCAAGAGACCCAGTACTTC. Translation gives CSARGFSASGGVPQETQYF.

This clonotype was seen more than once but under ten times. The rearrangement links TRBV9 to TRBJ1-1; the D gene is possibly TRBD1 (5 bases). This CDR3 is 15 amino acids long. V was clipped by 0 bases and J by 5 bases, with 14 bases between them. Germline CDR1 SGDLS, CDR2 YYNGEE. CDR3 nucleotides: TGTGCCAGCAGCGTAGCTGGGACGGTACGGACTGAAGCTTTCTTT. Translated, it gives CASSVAGTVRTEAFF.

This chain connects TRBV20-1 to TRBJ2-1, with TRBD2 identical over 8 bases. The germline gives CDR1 DFQATT, CDR2 SNEGSKA (reference sequence). The CDR3 has 15 residues. V was pared by 0 bases and J by 4 bases, with 5 bases of the junction left unmatched. The CDR3: CSARESASGYNEQFF. CDR3 in DNA: TGCAGTGCTAGAGAGTCGGCTAGCGGGTACAATGAGCAGTTCTTC.

The chain links TRBV10-3 to TRBJ1-5; D not certain. This CDR3 contains 12 residues. Trimming cost V 7 bases and J 3 bases, with 7 bases left between them. Germline V lookup: CDR1 ENHRY, CDR2 SYGVKD. CDR3 sequence (DNA): TGTGCCATCAAGGCGGACAATCAGCCCCAGCATTTT. It yields the protein CAIKADNQPQHF.

This clonotype appeared once. This sequence joins TRBV20-1 and TRBJ1-2; a weak D match, TRBD1 (6 bases). Trimming removed 2 bases from V and 4 bases from J, with 17 bases in between. CDR3 length: 15 residues. Germline loops: CDR1 DFQATT, CDR2 SNEGSKA (reference sequence). CDR3 in DNA: TGCAGTGCTAGACCCCGTCACAGGGATGCCTATGGCTACACCTTC. Amino acids: CSARPRHRDAYGYTF.